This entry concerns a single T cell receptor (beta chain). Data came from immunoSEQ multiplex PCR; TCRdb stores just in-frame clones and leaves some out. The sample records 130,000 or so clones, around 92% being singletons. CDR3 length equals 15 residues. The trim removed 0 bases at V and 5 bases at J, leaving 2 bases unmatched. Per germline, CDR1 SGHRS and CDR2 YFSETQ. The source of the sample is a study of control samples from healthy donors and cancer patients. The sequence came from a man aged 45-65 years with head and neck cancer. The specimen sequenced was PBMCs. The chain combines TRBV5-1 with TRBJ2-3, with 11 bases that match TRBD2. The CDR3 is CASSLGLAGRDTQYF. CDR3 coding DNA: TGCGCCAGCAGCTTGGGACTAGCGGGAAGAGATACGCAGTATTTT.